This TCR beta chain was identified in a study of T cells in Graves' hyperthyroidism and ophthalmopathy. Whole-study context: Peripheral blood was obtained at initial diagnosis, preceding any treatment.

In this sample, this clonotype turned up many times. Its antigen remains unidentified. Researchers took RNA transcripts and amplified the TCR beta CDR3 regions from them. HTBI primers were employed in a first-round RT-PCR of the TCR CDR3. TCRdb reprocessed the multiplex PCR reads with MiXCR, giving one entry per CDR3 protein. The repertoire holds around 570,000 distinct CDR3 sequences, with about 20% as singletons. Ophthalmopathy cases scored 3 or more on the Clinical Activity Score and 4 or more on NOSPECS grade, with duration below 3 months. Lactation, pregnancy, other autoimmune disease or uncontrolled infection excluded patients. Overall study results and limits: In validation, the model predicted ophthalmopathy. These predictions came a median roughly 7.1 months before onset.

The sequence was collected from a man between 35 and 55 years old with Graves' ophthalmopathy. Specimen: blood.

In nucleotides, the CDR3 is TGTGCCAGCAGCTTGGACAGGGGGGGCTACAATGAGCAGTTCTTC. Protein sequence: CASSLDRGGYNEQFF. This sequence joins TRBV7-3 and TRBJ2-1; 10 nucleotides align to TRBD1. This CDR3 contains 15 residues. Germline V gene sequence: CDR1 SGHTA, CDR2 FQGTGA. Trimming removed 3 bases from V and 3 bases from J; junction bases left unmatched: 2.